A single sample gave rise to the 17 T cell receptor beta chains below, sequenced in a study of vaccination effects on CD4 cells after COVID-19 (dated by TCRdb to between 2020 and 2023). These TCRs are of unknown antigen specificity. Library preparation was by the immunoSEQ multiplex PCR assay. Held by TCRdb, this immuneACCESS table contains in-frame sequences only and omits some clones. Under half of the omission traces to an unresolved V gene where checked; the cause of the rest is unknown. The sample profile shows around 66,000 clones; 70% to 75% of them were found once. The top ten constitute about 2.2% of the sample. After less than 13 days of culture, CD4+ T cells were isolated with the EasySep CD4+ T cell isolation kit. Each participant got two doses of an mRNA SARS-CoV-2 vaccine, either BNT162b2 or mRNA-1273. Sequences were derived from CD4+ T cells from PBMCs cultured without peptide, sampled after COVID-19 vaccination. The receptors derive from a human donor who received a COVID-19 vaccine.

Here the CDR3 reads CASSQGTGEQYV. In DNA form, the CDR3 reads TGTGCCAGCTCACAGGGGACCGGCGAGCAGTACGTC. V is TRBV18 and J is TRBJ2-7; D possibly uses TRBD1 or TRBD2 (5 bases each). The CDR3 runs 12 residues. Looked up from germline, CDR1 is KGHSH and CDR2 is LQKENI. Trimming cost V 4 bases and J 6 bases, with 10 bases left between them.

J is TRBJ1-4 and V is TRBV3-1 (or the pseudogene TRBV3-2), with TRBD1 matching over 9 bases. Trimming removed 5 bases from V and 8 bases from J; junction bases left unmatched: 9. The CDR3 runs to 15 residues. Germline V gives CDR1 LGHDT, CDR2 YNNKEL (reference sequence). The CDR3 sequence: CASSIQQGAPEKLFF. The CDR3 DNA sequence: TGTGCCAGCAGCATTCAACAGGGGGCGCCCGAAAAACTGTTTTTT.

V is TRBV5-6 and J is TRBJ1-3, with no clear D. Between the trimmed V and J ends, which lost 1 base and 0 bases, there was a span of 2 bases. Germline lookup yields CDR1 SGHDT and CDR2 YYEEEE. The CDR3 is made up of 13 amino acids. The CDR3 bases are TGTGCCAGCAGCTTGAACTCTGGAAACACCATATATTTT. Its translation is CASSLNSGNTIYF.

This clone was seen only once. The V call is TRBV5-1, the J call TRBJ1-3; no clear D gene. The CDR3 is 15 amino acids. Trimming cost V 4 bases and J 0 bases, with 11 bases left between them. Germline CDR1 reads SGHRS; CDR2 reads YFSETQ. CDR3 in amino acids: CASSLGADSGNTIYF. The CDR3 DNA reads as TGCGCCAGCAGCCTGGGTGCAGACTCTGGAAACACCATATATTTT.

The V gene is TRBV19, the J gene TRBJ2-2; 12 bases map to TRBD2. The V gene end was trimmed by 6 bases and the J gene end by 6 bases; junction bases not matched to a gene: 5. The length of the CDR3 is 15 residues. The germline CDR1 and CDR2 sequences are LNHDA and SQIVND (reference sequence). The DNA for the CDR3 is TGTGCCAGTAGGCTAGCTAGCGGGGGGGCCGGGGAGCTGTTTTTT. Protein: CASRLASGGAGELFF.

The table lists this clone with a count of one. The V gene is TRBV28, the J gene TRBJ2-3, with D maybe TRBD2 (6 bases). The CDR3 contains 16 residues. Per germline, CDR1 MDHEN and CDR2 SYDVKM. V lost 3 bases and J 1 base, leaving 14 bases between the germline ends. The CDR3 region is CASSFSRLGGTDTQYF. The DNA of the CDR3 is TGTGCCAGCAGTTTTAGTCGACTAGGTGGCACAGATACGCAGTATTTT.

The chain joins TRBV9 to TRBJ1-3; 9 nucleotides align to TRBD1. Germline CDR1 SGDLS, CDR2 YYNGEE. The CDR3 is made up of 15 amino acids. The junction had 5 bases not matched to a gene; V was cut back by 3 bases and J by 4 bases. The CDR3 loop reads CASSGGTGTGNTIYF. The CDR3 coding sequence is TGTGCCAGCAGCGGCGGGACAGGGACGGGAAACACCATATATTTT.

This clone was found a few times. The chain combines TRBV5-1 with TRBJ2-1; D gene ambiguous. With 0 bases removed from V and 6 bases from J, the gap between germline ends came to 4 bases. The germline CDR1 and CDR2 sequences are SGHRS and YFSETQ. This CDR3 region has 12 residues. CDR3 nucleotides: TGCGCCAGCAGCTTGGAGGTCAATGAGCAGTTCTTC. Its translation: CASSLEVNEQFF. Variable domain in full (rest from reference TRBV5-1 and TRBJ2-1): KAGVTQTPRYLIKTRGQQVTLSCSPISGHRSVSWYQQTPGQGLQFLFEYFSETQRNKGNFPGRFSGRQFSNSRSEMNVSTLELGDSALYLCASSLEVNEQFFGPGTRLTVL.

The rearrangement uses TRBV28 and TRBJ1-4, with D possibly TRBD1 on 5 matching bases. The germline V gene has CDR1 MDHEN and CDR2 SYDVKM. Trimming stripped 4 bases from V and 0 bases from J, with 18 bases between. This CDR3 region has 18 residues. CDR3 residues: CASSSQKGRLSTNEKLFF. DNA for the CDR3: TGTGCCAGCAGTTCGCAAAAGGGACGCTTATCAACTAATGAAAAACTGTTTTTT.

This clone was recorded a few times. The rearrangement links TRBV5-4 to TRBJ1-5, with TRBD1 matching 8 bases. J lost 5 bases, V lost 0 bases, and 4 bases had no gene match. CDR3 length: 15 amino acids. Looked up from germline, CDR1 is SGHNT and CDR2 is YYREEE (reference sequence). The CDR3 DNA reads TGTGCCAGCAGCTTGGGTGGACAGGGAGATCAGCCCCAGCATTTT. Encoded protein: CASSLGGQGDQPQHF.

The sample holds a few counts of this clone. This chain's CDR3 is CASSMGKPQHF. For the CDR3, the DNA is TGTGCCAGTAGTATGGGGAAGCCCCAGCATTTT. The chain employs TRBV19 and TRBJ1-5; D is unclear. The germline V gene encodes CDR1 LNHDA and CDR2 SQIVND (reference sequence). Between the trimmed V and J ends, which lost 3 bases and 8 bases, there was a span of 5 bases. The CDR3 loop spans 11 amino acids.

The chain recombines TRBV28 with TRBJ2-1, with 11 bases fitting TRBD2. The CDR3 sequence is 16 residues long. Germline trimming cut 6 bases from V and 3 bases from J; bases unmatched to any gene: 7. Germline CDR1 is MDHEN and CDR2 is SYDVKM. Written as DNA, the CDR3 is TGTGCCAGCAGCCCCGCTAGCGGGGGGTACTACAATGAGCAGTTCTTC. Translating gives CASSPASGGYYNEQFF.

The rearrangement links TRBV7-8 to TRBJ2-1, with TRBD2 matching 8 bases. Germline CDR1 SGHVS, CDR2 FQNEAQ. This CDR3 has 15 residues. Trimming cost V 5 bases and J 6 bases; bases outside gene matches: 9. The CDR3: CASSRGGLGGNEQFF. Here the CDR3 DNA reads TGTGCCAGCAGCCGAGGGGGACTAGGAGGCAATGAGCAGTTCTTC.

This chain connects TRBV5-6 to TRBJ2-7; D ambiguous. V lost 1 base and J 12 bases, leaving 23 bases between the germline ends. CDR1 and CDR2 from the germline V gene are SGHDT and YYEEEE. This CDR3 contains 15 residues. This CDR3 reads CASSLRVLPLGSPYV. CDR3 nucleotide sequence: TGTGCCAGCAGCTTGCGGGTCCTCCCGTTAGGCTCTCCGTACGTC.

This clone was observed a handful of times. The V and J genes are TRBV2 and TRBJ2-3; 8 nucleotides match TRBD2. The CDR3 totals 14 residues. J was trimmed by 4 bases and V by 1 base; bases with no gene match: 1. CDR1 SNHLY and CDR2 FYNNEI come from the germline V gene. In DNA form, the CDR3 reads TGTGCCAGCAGTGAAGGACTAGCGTCAGATACGCAGTATTTT. Its protein is CASSEGLASDTQYF.

This clone was seen only a few times. This rearrangement joins TRBV30 to TRBJ1-5; D unresolved. Looked up from germline, CDR1 is GTSNPN and CDR2 is SVGIG (reference sequence). This CDR3 is 16 amino acids long. Between the trimmed V and J ends, which lost 0 bases and 7 bases, there was a span of 19 bases. DNA for the CDR3: TGTGCCTGGAGTGTTTTTTCCCCCAAAGGGCCACAGCCCCAGCATTTT. Residues: CAWSVFSPKGPQPQHF. Full variable domain (missing parts from reference TRBV30 and TRBJ1-5): SQTIHQWPATLVQPVGSPLSLECTVEGTSNPNLYWYRQAAGRGLQLLFYSVGIGQISSEVPQNLSASRPQDRQFILSSKKLLLSDSGFYLCAWSVFSPKGPQPQHFGDGTRLSIL.

The CDR3 coding sequence is TGCAGCGTGGGGGGGGGTAATGAAAAACTGTTTTTT. This codes for CSVGGGNEKLFF. The chain joins TRBV29-1 to TRBJ1-4; D is possibly TRBD1 (5 bases). CDR3 size: 12 residues. Per germline, CDR1 SQVTM and CDR2 ANQGSEA. Trimming pared 6 bases from V and 4 bases from J, leaving 9 bases between.